This T cell receptor beta chain stems from a study of T-cell memory formation after mild COVID-19. Across the study: Clusters of TCRs were largely donor specific. Study-level findings and limits: Mainly CM and EM harbored the contracting CD4+ clones; mainly EMRA harbored the CD8+ ones. A second wave of clones peaked on day 37, and their SARS-CoV-2 specificity went unconfirmed.

CDR1 MGHRA and CDR2 YSYEKL come from the germline V gene. The CDR3 covers 17 residues. V lost 4 bases and J lost 1, with 19 bases in between. In regard to this clonotype: No antigen is known for it.

Constant-segment primers and 5'RACE yielded cDNA libraries for TCR alpha and TCR beta, each carrying sample barcodes and UMIs. TCRdb redid the calling of the 5' RACE reads with MiXCR, one entry per CDR3 protein. The sample holds fewer than 500,000 distinct CDR3 sequences, about 23% seen once. This TCR derives from an adult woman who had mild COVID-19 (a few samples of this study predate the infection). Cell type and time point are not known. The V gene is TRBV4-1, the J gene TRBJ1-1; a possible D gene is TRBD1 (6 bases). Specimen: PBMCs or a T cell subset sorted from them (not recorded which). CDR3 nucleotides: TGCGCCAGCAGCCCCATAGGGCAGGGGCGGAGGAACACTGAAGCTTTCTTT. This codes for CASSPIGQGRRNTEAFF.